This is a list of T cell receptor beta chains from one sample in a study of T cell repertoires in cytomegalovirus infection. The antigens these receptors bind are not known. MiXCR, run by TCRdb on the reads, gives a single entry per CDR3 protein. This table holds around 140,000 distinct CDR3 sequences, 32% found once. The starting material was CD8+ T cells from cultured PBMCs, obtained from culture after CMV antigen stimulation. Receptors were obtained from a human donor in good health (CMV status not recorded). Some clones in this sample may be carry-over from other donors' samples. Each CDR3 is given with its conserved first and last residue. Fields, in order: J gene, V gene, CDR3 protein.

TRBJ2-1,TRBV6-1,CASSKPGLAGNEQFF
TRBJ2-6,TRBV18,CASSPRGGYRDRESGANVLTF
TRBJ2-2,TRBV9,CASSVRGHTGELFF
TRBJ2-7,TRBV4-1,CASSQVFENEQYF
TRBJ1-3,TRBV28,CASSPGHLSSGNTIYF
TRBJ2-7,TRBV27,CASSFTPYYEQYF
TRBJ1-5,TRBV27,CASTPLGGGGQPQHF
TRBJ2-7,TRBV6-1,CASTDRDRGYEQYF
TRBJ1-2,TRBV6-1,CASSGWGADFNYGYTF
TRBJ1-1,TRBV28,CASNQLTNTEAFF
TRBJ1-2,TRBV12-3/TRBV12-4,CASSPAGVSYGYTF
TRBJ2-3,TRBV27,CASSLSALAGVNGDTQYF
TRBJ2-7,TRBV4-1,CASSPLTSGGYEQYF